Listed below are T cell receptor beta chains from one sample, sequenced in a study of T-cell memory formation after mild COVID-19. TCRdb fed the 5' RACE reads into MiXCR, producing one record per CDR3 protein. The sample includes 29,000 or so distinct CDR3 sequences, approximately 16% of them seen just once. Source material: PBMCs or a T cell subset sorted from them (not recorded which). All receptors come from an adult who had mild COVID-19 (a few samples of this study predate the infection). Cell type and time point are not known. Each CDR3 is given with its conserved first and last residue. A D gene is named only where the DNA matches it firmly. For some rows the clone size is stated as once, few or many, or as a class when expanded; others skip it.

>TRBV7-2|-|TRBJ1-2|14|-
TGTGCCAGCAGCAGGGGGAAAGGGAGGTATGGCTACACCTTC
CASSRGKGRYGYTF
>TRBV12-3/TRBV12-4|TRBD1|TRBJ1-1|15|many
TGTGCCAGCAGAATTCTGGGGACAGGGTTCACTGAAGCTTTCTTT
CASRILGTGFTEAFF
>TRBV12-3/TRBV12-4|TRBD1|TRBJ2-7|14|-
TGTGCCAGCAGTTTGGGGACAGGGTGGGGAGAGCAGTACTTC
CASSLGTGWGEQYF
>TRBV7-9|TRBD1|TRBJ2-7|14|-
TGTGCCAGCAGCGACGGGACAGGGTTCTTCGAGCAGTACTTC
CASSDGTGFFEQYF
>TRBV7-8|-|TRBJ2-6|16|many
TGTGCCAGCAGCCCGACGGCAGGTGCTGGGGCCAACGTCCTGACTTTC
CASSPTAGAGANVLTF
>TRBV7-9|-|TRBJ1-1|14|few
TGTGCCAGCAGCCAATCTCTAGGTAACACTGAAGCTTTCTTT
CASSQSLGNTEAFF
>TRBV7-2|TRBD2|TRBJ2-3|17|-
TGTGCCAGCAGCTTAGCGCCCGGACTAGCGGCCACAGATACGCAGTATTTT
CASSLAPGLAATDTQYF
>TRBV5-1|-|TRBJ2-1|13|many
TGCGCCAGCAGCGTGACCCTTTTGGGAGAACAGTTCTTC
CASSVTLLGEQFF
>TRBV5-6|TRBD2|TRBJ2-5|17|many
TGTGCCAGCAGCTTGGGGCTAGCGGGGGGTCGCCTACGTGACCAGTACTTC
CASSLGLAGGRLRDQYF
>TRBV20-1|-|TRBJ2-3|12|many
TGCAGTGCTCCAGTAGTGGGCGATACGCAGTATTTT
CSAPVVGDTQYF
>TRBV7-9|-|TRBJ1-1|13|many
TGTGCCAGCAGCTTACTCGGGGTTACTGAAGCTTTCTTT
CASSLLGVTEAFF
>TRBV19|-|TRBJ1-5|14|few
TGTGCCAGTAGTTCACAGGGTAGCAATCAGCCCCAGCATTTT
CASSSQGSNQPQHF
>TRBV7-3|TRBD2|TRBJ2-1|14|many
TGTGCCAGCAGCTCCGGGACTAGTACCCCTGAGCAGTTCTTC
CASSSGTSTPEQFF
>TRBV29-1|-|TRBJ2-7|13|-
TGCAGCGTTGAGACATACGGGACCTACGAGCAGTACTTC
CSVETYGTYEQYF
>TRBV2|-|TRBJ1-1|13|-
TGTGCCAGCAGTGAATATATGAACACTGAAGCTTTCTTT
CASSEYMNTEAFF
>TRBV4-1|TRBD1|TRBJ1-2|16|-
TGCGCCAGCAGCCAAGAGAGGACAGGGGGCAACTATGGCTACACCTTC
CASSQERTGGNYGYTF
>TRBV24-1|TRBD2|TRBJ2-3|17|medium-sized
TGTGCCACCGAACAGGGACTAGCGGGAGGAGGAACAGATACGCAGTATTTT
CATEQGLAGGGTDTQYF
>TRBV7-2|-|TRBJ2-4|19|medium-sized
TGTGCCAGCAGCTTACGGGATGGAACGGGAGCGTTAGCCAAAAACATTCAGTACTTC
CASSLRDGTGALAKNIQYF
>TRBV7-3|TRBD1|TRBJ2-5|15|many
TGTGCCAGCAGCCTTAGGACAGGGGTTGGGGAGACCCAGTACTTC
CASSLRTGVGETQYF
>TRBV5-5|-|TRBJ1-2|14|many
TGTGCCAGCAGCTTGGCGGTTTCTAACTATGGCTACACCTTC
CASSLAVSNYGYTF
>TRBV29-1|TRBD2|TRBJ2-1|14|-
TGCAGCGTTGCCCTAGCGGGACCGGCGGATGAGCAGTTCTTC
CSVALAGPADEQFF
>TRBV4-1|TRBD2|TRBJ2-3|17|many
TGCGCCAGCAGCCAAGATGGGACTAGCGGGGGCGGAGATACGCAGTATTTT
CASSQDGTSGGGDTQYF
>TRBV24-1|-|TRBJ2-2|11|many
TGTGCCACCCAATACACCGGGGAGCTGTTTTTT
CATQYTGELFF
>TRBV9|TRBD2|TRBJ2-1|17|many
TGTGCCAGCAGCGCCGTCTTTGGGGGGGATTCCTACAATGAGCAGTTCTTC
CASSAVFGGDSYNEQFF
>TRBV30|-|TRBJ1-1|14|-
TGTGCCTGGAGTGTCTGGGGGAAGGACACTGAAGCTTTCTTT
CAWSVWGKDTEAFF
>TRBV7-3|-|TRBJ2-5|15|medium-sized
TGTGCCAGCAGCTTGCGGGACGGAGAGCAAGAGACCCAGTACTTC
CASSLRDGEQETQYF
>TRBV19|-|TRBJ1-3|15|few
TGTGCCAGTACCCCCCTGGAGGGAGGGAGAAACACCATATATTTT
CASTPLEGGRNTIYF
>TRBV7-2|TRBD2|TRBJ2-3|18|many
TGTGCCAGCAGCTTAAACCGACCTTCTAGCGGGGCCACAGATACGCAGTATTTT
CASSLNRPSSGATDTQYF
>TRBV5-1|TRBD1|TRBJ1-4|16|few
TGCGCCAGCAGCCTAAATATGGGACAGCCTAATGAAAAACTGTTTTTT
CASSLNMGQPNEKLFF
>TRBV6-6|-|TRBJ2-7|13|many
TGTGCCAGCAGTAGGACGGAGGGGGGGAAGCAGTACTTC
CASSRTEGGKQYF
>TRBV5-5|TRBD1|TRBJ2-7|15|medium-sized
TGTGCCAGCAGCAGGGGACAGCAAGCGTACTACGAGCAGTACTTC
CASSRGQQAYYEQYF
>TRBV11-3|TRBD2|TRBJ2-1|16|once
TGTGCCAGCAGCCCACTTACCGGGAGGGCCCGGAATGAGCAGTTCTTC
CASSPLTGRARNEQFF
>TRBV2|TRBD1|TRBJ1-1|15|many
TGTGCCAGCAGTGAAATGGGGGCAGGGGGCACTGAAGCTTTCTTT
CASSEMGAGGTEAFF
>TRBV29-1|TRBD1|TRBJ2-7|12|once
TGCAGCGTTGAGGGACAGGACTACGAGCAGTACTTC
CSVEGQDYEQYF
>TRBV12-3/TRBV12-4|TRBD2|TRBJ2-1|15|many
TGTGCCAGCAGTTTATGGCTAGCGGGCAACAATGAGCAGTTCTTC
CASSLWLAGNNEQFF
>TRBV12-3/TRBV12-4|TRBD1|TRBJ1-4|15|many
TGTGCCAGCAGTCCTGCGGACAGGATTTCTGAAAAACTGTTTTTT
CASSPADRISEKLFF
>TRBV7-3|-|TRBJ1-1|15|medium-sized
TGTGCCAGCAGCTTGACAGATCTTGGGAACACTGAAGCTTTCTTT
CASSLTDLGNTEAFF
>TRBV5-1|-|TRBJ1-4|15|many
TGCGCCAGCACGAGGGGGATCGCAACTAATGAAAAACTGTTTTTT
CASTRGIATNEKLFF
>TRBV7-9|-|TRBJ1-2|12|-
TGTGCCAGCAGCTTAAGTGGGTATGGCTACACCTTC
CASSLSGYGYTF
>TRBV6-6|TRBD1|TRBJ2-1|18|many
TGTGCCAGCAGTTACTCTGCCCCCCGAAGACAGGGGCGGCATGAGCAGTTCTTC
CASSYSAPRRQGRHEQFF
>TRBV5-1|-|TRBJ2-2|16|once
TGCGCCAGCAGCTTGGCCAAGGCTGTTTACACCGGGGAGCTGTTTTTT
CASSLAKAVYTGELFF
>TRBV6-6|-|TRBJ2-7|12|many
TGTGCCAGCATCTCGGAGACCTACGAGCAGTACTTC
CASISETYEQYF
>TRBV5-5|TRBD1|TRBJ2-7|15|few
TGTGCCAGCAGCTTGGCGTGGACAGGAGGCTACGAGCAGTACTTC
CASSLAWTGGYEQYF
>TRBV7-9|-|TRBJ2-2|11|many
TGTGCCAGCAGATCGGGGGGGGAGCTGTTTTTT
CASRSGGELFF
>TRBV2|TRBD2|TRBJ2-3|16|many
TGTGCCAGCAGCGCCTGGAGCGGGAGGGCCCGAGATACGCAGTATTTT
CASSAWSGRARDTQYF
>TRBV2|-|TRBJ2-5|14|few
TGTGCCAGCAGGGGGCGCGTCCTCCAAGAGACCCAGTACTTC
CASRGRVLQETQYF
>TRBV20-1|-|TRBJ2-7|13|many
TGCAGTGCCGGCGGGGCGCCATTCTACGAGCAGTACTTC
CSAGGAPFYEQYF
>TRBV11-1|TRBD1|TRBJ2-7|15|many
TGTGCCAGCAGCTTAGGGACAGGCCGGATCTACGAGCAGTACTTC
CASSLGTGRIYEQYF
>TRBV28|TRBD2|TRBJ2-7|15|many
TGTGCCAGCAGGTTGGGACTAGCGTTGACCTACGAGCAGTACTTC
CASRLGLALTYEQYF
>TRBV15|TRBD2|TRBJ2-1|15|-
TGTGCCACCAGCAGAGACTCCGCAGCGGGGTTTGAGCAGTTCTTC
CATSRDSAAGFEQFF
>TRBV24-1|-|TRBJ2-3|15|-
TGTGCCACCAGTGATTTCCCAGCGGAAACAGATACGCAGTATTTT
CATSDFPAETDTQYF
>TRBV7-6|TRBD1|TRBJ1-1|14|many
TGTGCCAGCAGCTTAGCCAGGGGGGACACTGAAGCTTTCTTT
CASSLARGDTEAFF
>TRBV19|TRBD1|TRBJ1-1|13|-
TGTGCCAGTGGGACAGCAAAAGGCACTGAAGCTTTCTTT
CASGTAKGTEAFF
>TRBV12-3/TRBV12-4|TRBD2|TRBJ2-1|16|many
TGTGCCAGCAATAAACGAAAAGCGGGAGGAAAGAATGAGCAGTTCTTC
CASNKRKAGGKNEQFF